This entry features one TCR beta chain sequence. The data derive from a study of OX40 agonist ivuxolimab in advanced cancers. Background on the study: People who had prior anti-PD-1, anti-PD-L1 or anti-CTLA-4 therapy could take part, and around 43% had some.

The protocol was immunoSEQ multiplex PCR, while the TCRdb copy is restricted to in-frame clones and leaves out a portion. The sample yields under 90,000 clones, approximately 80% seen once. The CDR3 has 14 amino acids. Per the germline V gene, CDR1 is SGHKS and CDR2 is YYEKEE (reference sequence). Trimming stripped 4 bases from V and 6 bases from J, with 15 bases between. This TCR was recovered from an adult with an advanced solid tumor such as melanoma, head and neck, liver or kidney cancer. J is TRBJ2-3 and V is TRBV5-5; D is uncertain. The specimen was CD4+ or CD8+ T cells sorted from blood, collected in a trial of the OX40 agonist ivuxolimab. The CDR3 region has the DNA TGTGCCAGCAGCCCCGAGTGGGCGCTGGATACGCAGTATTTT. Translation: CASSPEWALDTQYF.